There are many counts of the clone carrying this T cell receptor (beta chain). The antigen is unknown. Libraries of TCR beta came from iRepertoire HTBI primers plus Arm-PCR of CDR3 regions. In TCRdb, the multiplex PCR reads were re-called with MiXCR into one record per CDR3 protein. The sample contains hundreds of thousands of distinct CDR3 sequences, more than 15% of which appear only once. The entry originates in a study of regulatory T cells in long-lasting Graves disease. The time point here: newly diagnosed GD, antithyroid drugs for less than 3 months. RNA from PBMCs was the source of the TCR library. The authors drew 9 to 9.5 milliliters of peripheral blood into EDTA tubes. The V end lost 6 bases, the J end lost 0 bases, and 14 bases lay between the germline ends. This CDR3 has 15 residues. Germline assignment: CDR1 MDHEN and CDR2 SYDVKM. Study findings and constraints: Repertoires from persistent disease leaned toward TRBV28, TRBJ1-2 and TRBJ2-5.

This sequence originates from a female donor with Graves disease. The chain joins TRBV28 to TRBJ1-1; D not resolved. The sequences come from peripheral blood mononuclear cells (PBMCs), collected at new diagnosis, from a patient treated with antithyroid drugs. The CDR3 sequence: CASRPVEIMNTEAFF. The CDR3 DNA follows: TGTGCCAGCAGACCGGTGGAGATCATGAACACTGAAGCTTTCTTT.